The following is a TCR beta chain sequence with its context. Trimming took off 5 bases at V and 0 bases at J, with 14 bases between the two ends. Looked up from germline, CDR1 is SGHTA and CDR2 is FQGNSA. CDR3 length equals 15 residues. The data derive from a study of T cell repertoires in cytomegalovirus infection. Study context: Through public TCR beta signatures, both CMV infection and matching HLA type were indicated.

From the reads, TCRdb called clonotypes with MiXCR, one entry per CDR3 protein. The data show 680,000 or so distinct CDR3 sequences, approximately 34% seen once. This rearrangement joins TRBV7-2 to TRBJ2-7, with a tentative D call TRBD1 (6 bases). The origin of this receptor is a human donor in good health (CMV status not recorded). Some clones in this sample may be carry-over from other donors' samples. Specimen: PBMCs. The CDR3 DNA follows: TGTGCCAGCAGCGATGGACAGACCGCCTCCTACGAGCAGTACTTC. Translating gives CASSDGQTASYEQYF.